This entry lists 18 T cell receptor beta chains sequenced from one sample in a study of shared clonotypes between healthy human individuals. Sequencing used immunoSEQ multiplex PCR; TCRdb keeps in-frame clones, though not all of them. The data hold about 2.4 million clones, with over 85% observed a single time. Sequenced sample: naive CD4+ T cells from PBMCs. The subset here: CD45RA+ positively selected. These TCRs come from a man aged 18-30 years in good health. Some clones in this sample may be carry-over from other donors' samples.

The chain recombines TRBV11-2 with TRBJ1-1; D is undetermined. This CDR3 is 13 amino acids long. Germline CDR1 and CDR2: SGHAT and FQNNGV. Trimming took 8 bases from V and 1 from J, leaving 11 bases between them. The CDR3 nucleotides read TGTGCCAGCCGAACGGCGGGGAACACTGAAGCTTTCTTT. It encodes CASRTAGNTEAFF.

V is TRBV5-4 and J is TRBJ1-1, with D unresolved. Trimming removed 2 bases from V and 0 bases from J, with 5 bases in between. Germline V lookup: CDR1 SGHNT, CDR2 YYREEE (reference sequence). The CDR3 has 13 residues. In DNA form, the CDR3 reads TGTGCCAGCAGCTTCGAGGTGAACACTGAAGCTTTCTTT. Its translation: CASSFEVNTEAFF.

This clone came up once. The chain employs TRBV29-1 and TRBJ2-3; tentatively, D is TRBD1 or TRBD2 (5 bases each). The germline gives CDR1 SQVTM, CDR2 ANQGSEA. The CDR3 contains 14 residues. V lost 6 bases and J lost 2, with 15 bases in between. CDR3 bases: TGCAGCGTCGCACAGAGGGGATTCACAGATACGCAGTATTTT. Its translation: CSVAQRGFTDTQYF.

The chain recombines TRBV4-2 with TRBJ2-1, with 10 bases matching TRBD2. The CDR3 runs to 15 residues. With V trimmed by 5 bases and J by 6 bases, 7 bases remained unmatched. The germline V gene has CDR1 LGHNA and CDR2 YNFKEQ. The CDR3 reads CASSDEREGGNEQFF. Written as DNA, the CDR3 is TGTGCCAGCAGCGATGAGCGGGAGGGGGGCAATGAGCAGTTCTTC.

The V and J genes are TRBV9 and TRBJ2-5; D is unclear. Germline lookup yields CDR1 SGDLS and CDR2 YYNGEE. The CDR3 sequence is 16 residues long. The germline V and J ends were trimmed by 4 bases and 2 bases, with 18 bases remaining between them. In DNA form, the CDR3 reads TGTGCCAGCAGCCCCAAGAACTCCTACAGACAAGAGACCCAGTACTTC. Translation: CASSPKNSYRQETQYF.

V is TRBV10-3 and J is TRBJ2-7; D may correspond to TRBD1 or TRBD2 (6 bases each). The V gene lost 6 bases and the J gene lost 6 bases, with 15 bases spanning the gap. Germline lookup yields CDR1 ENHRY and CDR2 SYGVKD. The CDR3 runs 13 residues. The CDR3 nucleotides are TGTGCCATCAGGGACTTACAGGGAGGCGAGCAGTACTTC. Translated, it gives CAIRDLQGGEQYF.

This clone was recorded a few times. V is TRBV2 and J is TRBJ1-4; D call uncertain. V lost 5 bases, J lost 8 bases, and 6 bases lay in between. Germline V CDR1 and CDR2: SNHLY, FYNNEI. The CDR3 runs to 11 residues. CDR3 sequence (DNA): TGTGCCAGCAGTTACAGCGAAAAACTGTTTTTT. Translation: CASSYSEKLFF.

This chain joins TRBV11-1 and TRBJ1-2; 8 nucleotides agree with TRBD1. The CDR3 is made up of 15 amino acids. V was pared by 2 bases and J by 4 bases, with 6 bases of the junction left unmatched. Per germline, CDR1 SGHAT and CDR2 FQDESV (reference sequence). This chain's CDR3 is CASSLRQGTIYGYTF. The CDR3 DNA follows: TGTGCCAGCAGCTTACGACAGGGGACAATCTATGGCTACACCTTC.

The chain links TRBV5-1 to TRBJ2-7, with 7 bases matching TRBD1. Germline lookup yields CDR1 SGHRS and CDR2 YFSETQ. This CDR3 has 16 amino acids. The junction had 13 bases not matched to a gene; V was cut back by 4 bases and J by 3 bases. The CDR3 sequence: CASSQRGTANDYEQYF. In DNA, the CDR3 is TGCGCCAGCAGCCAAAGGGGGACAGCTAATGACTACGAGCAGTACTTC.

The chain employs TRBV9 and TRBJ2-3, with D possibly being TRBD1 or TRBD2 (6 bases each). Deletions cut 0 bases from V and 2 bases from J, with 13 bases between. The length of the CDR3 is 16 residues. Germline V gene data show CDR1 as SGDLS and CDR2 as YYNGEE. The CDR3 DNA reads TGTGCCAGCAGCGTAGGAGGGGGGCTAAACACAGATACGCAGTATTTT. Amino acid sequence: CASSVGGGLNTDTQYF.

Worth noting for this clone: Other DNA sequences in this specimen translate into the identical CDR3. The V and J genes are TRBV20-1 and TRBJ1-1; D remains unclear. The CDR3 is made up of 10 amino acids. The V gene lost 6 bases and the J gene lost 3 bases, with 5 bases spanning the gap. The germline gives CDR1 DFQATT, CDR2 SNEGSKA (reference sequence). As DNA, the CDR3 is TGCAGTGCCGCCGACACTGAAGCTTTCTTT. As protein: CSAADTEAFF.

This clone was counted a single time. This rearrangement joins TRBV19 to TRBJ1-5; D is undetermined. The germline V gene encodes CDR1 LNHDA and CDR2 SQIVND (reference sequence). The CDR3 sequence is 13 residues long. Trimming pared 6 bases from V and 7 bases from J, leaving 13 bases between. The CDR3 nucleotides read TGTGCCAGTAGCGTCAGGTTTACGCAGCCCCAGCATTTT. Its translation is CASSVRFTQPQHF.

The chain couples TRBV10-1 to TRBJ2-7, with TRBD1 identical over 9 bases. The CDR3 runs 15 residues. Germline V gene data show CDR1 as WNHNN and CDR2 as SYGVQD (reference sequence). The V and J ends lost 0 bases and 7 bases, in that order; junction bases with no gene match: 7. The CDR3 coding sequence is TGCGCCAGCAGTGAGTCGGGGACAGGGTTTAGTGAGCAGTACTTC. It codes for CASSESGTGFSEQYF.

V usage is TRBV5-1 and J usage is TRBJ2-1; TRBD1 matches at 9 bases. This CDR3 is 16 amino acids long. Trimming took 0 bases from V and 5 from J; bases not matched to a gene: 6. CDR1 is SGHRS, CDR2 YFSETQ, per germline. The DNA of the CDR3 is TGCGCCAGCAGCTTGGACAGGGGGCAGTTTCACAATGAGCAGTTCTTC. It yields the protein CASSLDRGQFHNEQFF.

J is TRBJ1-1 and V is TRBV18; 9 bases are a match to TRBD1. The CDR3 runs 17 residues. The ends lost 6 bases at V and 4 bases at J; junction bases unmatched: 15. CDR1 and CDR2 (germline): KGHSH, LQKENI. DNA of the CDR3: TGTGCCAGCTCCCCCCGGGGGACAGGGTTGGCGAGCACTGAAGCTTTCTTT. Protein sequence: CASSPRGTGLASTEAFF.

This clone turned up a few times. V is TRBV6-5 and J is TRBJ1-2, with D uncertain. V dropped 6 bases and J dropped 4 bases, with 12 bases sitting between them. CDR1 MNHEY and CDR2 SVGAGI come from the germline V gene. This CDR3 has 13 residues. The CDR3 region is CASSPARLYGYTF. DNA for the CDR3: TGTGCCAGCAGCCCCGCCAGGCTCTATGGCTACACCTTC.

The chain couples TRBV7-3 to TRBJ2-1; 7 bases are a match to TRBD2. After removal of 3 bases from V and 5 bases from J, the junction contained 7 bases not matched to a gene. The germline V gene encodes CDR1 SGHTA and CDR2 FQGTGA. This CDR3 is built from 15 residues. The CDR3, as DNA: TGTGCCAGCAGCTTCACTAGCGTCACCCACAATGAGCAGTTCTTC. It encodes CASSFTSVTHNEQFF. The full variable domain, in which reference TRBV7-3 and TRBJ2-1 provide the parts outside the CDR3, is GAGVSQTPSNKVTEKGKYVELRCDPISGHTALYWYRQSLGQGPEFLIYFQGTGAADDSGLPNDRFFAVRPEGSVSTLKIQRTERGDSAVYLCASSFTSVTHNEQFFGPGTRLTVL.

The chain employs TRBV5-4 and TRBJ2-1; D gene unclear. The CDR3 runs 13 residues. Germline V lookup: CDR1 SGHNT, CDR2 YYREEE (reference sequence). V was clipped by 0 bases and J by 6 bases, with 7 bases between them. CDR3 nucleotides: TGTGCCAGCAGCTTGGGCCCGGGCAATGAGCAGTTCTTC. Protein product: CASSLGPGNEQFF.